A single sample gave rise to the 13 T cell receptor beta chains below, sequenced in a study of tumor-infiltrating lymphocytes in primary liver carcinoma. It was unsorted whole blood that yielded blood RNA, and germline DNA was also extracted. Starting from about 0.5 ug of total RNA, TCR beta cDNA was produced with a primer in the constant region. Employing slightly modified ARM-PCR, three nested multiplex PCR rounds were run, and these gave rise to the TCR beta libraries. Running around 9 cycles apiece, the first two PCR rounds relied on TRBV1-TRBV30 forward primers together with a C-beta reverse primer. TCRdb redid the calling of the multiplex PCR reads with MiXCR, one entry per CDR3 protein. The data show about 330,000 distinct CDR3 sequences, about 61% seen once. The sample consisted of peripheral blood. The receptors stem from a middle-aged man with primary liver carcinoma and hepatitis B virus infection.

The chain uses TRBV11-2 and TRBJ2-1; 8 positions match TRBD2. Losses at the gene ends were 2 bases for V and 6 bases for J; bases not matched to a gene: 12. This CDR3 is built from 17 residues. Germline V gene lookup returns CDR1 SGHAT and CDR2 FQNNGV. The CDR3 spells CASSLQSFREGVNEQFF. In DNA, the CDR3 is TGTGCCAGCAGCTTACAGTCATTCCGGGAGGGAGTCAATGAGCAGTTCTTC.

This clonotype was picked up a small number of times. J is TRBJ2-3 and V is TRBV28; maybe TRBD2 (6 bases). The CDR3 runs to 14 residues. The germline gives CDR1 MDHEN, CDR2 SYDVKM. V shed 6 bases and J shed 4 bases, with 14 bases lying between them. The CDR3 protein is CASSELWRADTQYF. The CDR3 region has the DNA TGTGCCAGCAGCGAACTGTGGAGGGCAGATACGCAGTATTTT.

The chain employs TRBV4-1 and TRBJ1-3; D not certain. Germline CDR1 reads MGHRA; CDR2 reads YSYEKL. Trimming removed 4 bases from V and 0 bases from J, with 13 bases in between. This CDR3 has 16 residues. The DNA for the CDR3 is TGCGCCAGCAGCCGAGAAGTCTCGAGCTCTGGAAACACCATATATTTT. Translated, it gives CASSREVSSSGNTIYF.

CDR3 region: CASSEGTCVDYNEQFF. The CDR3 DNA sequence: TGCGCCAGCAGTGAGGGAACTTGCGTAGACTACAATGAGCAGTTCTTC. This chain uses TRBV10-2 with TRBJ2-1; no clear D. Germline V CDR1 and CDR2: WSHSY, SAAADI. This CDR3 has 16 residues. Trimming pared 2 bases from V and 3 bases from J, leaving 14 bases between.

Turning to this clonotype: A much larger clone sits a single nucleotide away, making a read error possible. V gene TRBV7-9 combines with J gene TRBJ1-4; 8 nucleotides align to TRBD1. This CDR3 has 15 amino acids. Germline lookup yields CDR1 SEHNR and CDR2 FQNEAQ (reference sequence). With 4 bases clipped from V and 3 bases from J, the junction kept 4 bases outside the gene matches. The CDR3 DNA reads TGTGCCAGCAGCTACCGACAGGGGCCTAATGAAAAACTGTTTTTT. This translates into CASSYRQGPNEKLFF.

This clonotype was counted at least ten times. This chain connects TRBV5-5 to TRBJ2-3, with 11 bases identical to TRBD1. The CDR3 contains 16 residues. Germline loops: CDR1 SGHKS, CDR2 YYEKEE (reference sequence). J was trimmed by 4 bases and V by 4 bases; bases with no gene match: 8. The CDR3 protein is CASSKMPGQGADTQYF. The CDR3 bases are TGTGCCAGCAGCAAGATGCCGGGACAGGGGGCAGATACGCAGTATTTT.

A word on this clonotype: One base away lies a much larger clone, so this may be a sequencing read error. This chain uses TRBV6-5 with TRBJ2-7; no clear D. The CDR3 totals 12 residues. The germline CDR1 and CDR2 sequences are MNHEY and SVGAGI. The CDR3 DNA is TGTGCCAGCAGGCAAAGCTCCTACGAGCGGTACTTC. It translates to CASRQSSYERYF.

With regard to this clonotype: A junction boundary mismatches the germline segment, possibly from a read error. CDR3 coding DNA: TGCGCCAGCAGTCCGGGACGGGGGACCTACGAGCAGTACTTC. It encodes CASSPGRGTYEQYF. The V call is TRBV12-3 or TRBV12-4, the J call TRBJ2-7, with a tentative D call TRBD2 (6 bases). The CDR3 has 14 residues.

Regarding this clonotype: The junction does not match germline at one end; this may be a read error. The rearrangement uses TRBV12-3 or TRBV12-4 and TRBJ1-5; a weak D match, TRBD1 (5 bases). This CDR3 comprises 14 residues. CDR3 protein: CASSQGFGNQPRHF. The CDR3 DNA reads as TGTGCCAGCAGCCAGGGATTTGGCAATCAGCCCCGGCATTTT.

Details on this clonotype: Its ends do not fully match the called genes, so a read error is possible. The CDR3 sequence: CASSLHFGSYEQYF. CDR3 sequence (DNA): TGCGCCAGCAGCCTCCATTTCGGATCCTACGAGCAGTACTTC. The V call is TRBV11-1, the J call TRBJ2-7; D gene ambiguous. Germline V gene lookup returns CDR1 SGHAT and CDR2 FQDESV (reference sequence). The CDR3 runs 14 residues.

In DNA form, the CDR3 reads TGTGCCAGCAGCTTGGAACGGGATTCTGGTCACGAGCAGTTCTTC. It specifies CASSLERDSGHEQFF. The chain carries TRBV11-2 and TRBJ2-7; maybe TRBD2 (5 bases). The end of the DNA is better explained by TRBJ2-1, so the J call may be wrong. Germline loops: CDR1 SGHAT, CDR2 FQNNGV. CDR3 length: 15 residues.

This clonotype turned up a few times. The chain combines TRBV4-3 with TRBJ2-5; D is possibly TRBD2 (7 bases). V was trimmed by 3 bases and J by 7 bases, leaving 24 bases between them. The CDR3 sequence is 17 residues long. CDR1 LGHNA and CDR2 YSLEER come from the germline V gene. The CDR3 reads CASSQMGTGGGPGTQYF. DNA for the CDR3: TGCGCCAGCAGCCAGATGGGGACTGGCGGGGGCCCGGGGACCCAGTACTTC.

Of note for this clonotype: Since no conserved phenylalanine or tryptophan closes the CDR3, a read error is the likely cause. This chain connects TRBV11-2 to TRBJ2-1, with D unresolved. The assigned J gene may be wrong: the sequence end matches TRBJ2-7 better. Germline V CDR1 and CDR2: SGHAT, FQNNGV. The CDR3 runs to 12 residues. CDR3 protein: CASGSPHYEQYI. The CDR3 coding sequence is TGTGCCAGCGGCTCTCCGCACTACGAGCAGTACATC.